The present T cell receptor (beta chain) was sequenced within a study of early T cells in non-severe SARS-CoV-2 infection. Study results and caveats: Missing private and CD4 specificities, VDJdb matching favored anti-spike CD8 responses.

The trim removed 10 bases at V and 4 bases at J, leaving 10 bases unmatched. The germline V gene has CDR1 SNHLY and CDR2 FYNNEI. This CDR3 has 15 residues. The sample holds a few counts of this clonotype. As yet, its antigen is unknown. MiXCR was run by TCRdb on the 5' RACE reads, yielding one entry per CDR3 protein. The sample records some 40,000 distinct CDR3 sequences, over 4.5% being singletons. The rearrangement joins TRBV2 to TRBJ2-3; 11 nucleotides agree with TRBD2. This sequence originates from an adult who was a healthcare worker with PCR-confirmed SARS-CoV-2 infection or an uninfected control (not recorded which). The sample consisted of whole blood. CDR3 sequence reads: CATAPLAGGADTQYF. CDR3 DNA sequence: TGTGCCACCGCACCTCTAGCGGGAGGCGCAGATACGCAGTATTTT.